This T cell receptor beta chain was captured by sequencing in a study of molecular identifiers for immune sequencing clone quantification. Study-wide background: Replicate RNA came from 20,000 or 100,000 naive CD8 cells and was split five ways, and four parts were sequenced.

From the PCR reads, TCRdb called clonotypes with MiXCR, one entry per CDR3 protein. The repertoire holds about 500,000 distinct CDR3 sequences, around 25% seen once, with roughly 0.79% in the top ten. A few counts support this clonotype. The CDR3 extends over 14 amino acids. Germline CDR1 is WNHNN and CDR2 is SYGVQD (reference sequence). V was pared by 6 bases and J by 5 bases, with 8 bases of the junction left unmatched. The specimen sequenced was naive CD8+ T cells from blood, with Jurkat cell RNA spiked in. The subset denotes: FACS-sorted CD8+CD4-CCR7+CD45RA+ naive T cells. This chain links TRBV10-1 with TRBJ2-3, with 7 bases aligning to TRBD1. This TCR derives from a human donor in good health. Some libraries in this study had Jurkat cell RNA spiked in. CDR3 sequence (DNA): TGCGCCAGCAGCGCGGAGGCAGGGGGAGATACGCAGTATTTT. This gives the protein CASSAEAGGDTQYF.